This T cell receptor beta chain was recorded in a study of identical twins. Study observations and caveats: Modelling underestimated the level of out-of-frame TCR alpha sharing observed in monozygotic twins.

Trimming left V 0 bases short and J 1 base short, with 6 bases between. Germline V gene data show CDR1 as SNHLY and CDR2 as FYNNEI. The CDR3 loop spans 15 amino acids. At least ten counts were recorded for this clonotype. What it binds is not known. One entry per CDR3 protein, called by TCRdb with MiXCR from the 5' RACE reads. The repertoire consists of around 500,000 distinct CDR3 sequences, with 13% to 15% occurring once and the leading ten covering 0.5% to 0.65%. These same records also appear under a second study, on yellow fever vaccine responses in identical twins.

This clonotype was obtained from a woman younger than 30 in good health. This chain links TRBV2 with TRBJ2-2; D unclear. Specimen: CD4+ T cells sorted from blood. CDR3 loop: CASSEAWGNTGELFF. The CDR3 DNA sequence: TGTGCCAGCAGTGAAGCGTGGGGGAACACCGGGGAGCTGTTTTTT. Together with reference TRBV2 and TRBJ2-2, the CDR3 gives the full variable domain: EPEVTQTPSHQVTQMGQEVILRCVPISNHLYFYWYRQILGQKVEFLVSFYNNEISEKSEIFDDQFSVERPDGSNFTLKIRSTKLEDSAMYFCASSEAWGNTGELFFGEGSRLTVL.